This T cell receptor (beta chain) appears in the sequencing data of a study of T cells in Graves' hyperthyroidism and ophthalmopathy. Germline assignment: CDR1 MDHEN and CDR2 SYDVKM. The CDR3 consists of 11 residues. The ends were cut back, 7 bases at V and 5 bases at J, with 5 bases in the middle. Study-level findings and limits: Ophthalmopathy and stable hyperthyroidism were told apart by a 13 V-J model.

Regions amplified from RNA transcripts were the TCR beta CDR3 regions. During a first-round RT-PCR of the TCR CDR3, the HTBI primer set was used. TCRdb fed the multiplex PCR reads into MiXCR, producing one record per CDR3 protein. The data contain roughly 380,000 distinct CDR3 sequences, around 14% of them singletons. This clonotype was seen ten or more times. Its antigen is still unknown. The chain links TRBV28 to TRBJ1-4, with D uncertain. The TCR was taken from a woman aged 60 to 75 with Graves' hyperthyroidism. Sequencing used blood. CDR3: CASTLNEKLFF. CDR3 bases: TGTGCCAGCACTCTCAATGAAAAACTGTTTTTT.